Below are 22 T cell receptor beta chains sequenced from a single sample in a study of cytomegalovirus exposure and HLA in healthy donors. Amplification used 60 Vbeta primers and 13 Jbeta primers. The data were produced by immunoSEQ multiplex PCR, yet TCRdb's version contains in-frame clones alone and is incomplete. Here the sample spans 81,000 or so clones, about 80% being singletons. Sample: PBMCs. The receptors derive from a man over 45 in good health and CMV-seropositive.

This chain joins TRBV5-8 and TRBJ2-1, with TRBD2 identical over 8 bases. The junction had 7 bases not matched to a gene; V was cut back by 0 bases and J by 8 bases. This CDR3 has 15 amino acids. CDR1 and CDR2 (germline): SGHTS, YDEGEE. The CDR3 is CASSLAPGGPYEQFF. The CDR3 nucleotides read TGTGCCAGCAGCTTGGCGCCGGGAGGGCCCTATGAGCAGTTCTTC.

This clone was found once. This rearrangement joins TRBV9 to TRBJ2-1; 16 bases align to TRBD2. The CDR3 is made up of 16 amino acids. Germline CDR1 and CDR2: SGDLS and YYNGEE. V shed 0 bases, J shed 7 bases, and the junction held 1 base outside the gene matches. The CDR3, as DNA: TGTGCCAGCAGCGTAGTGGGACTAGCGGGAGGGAATGAGCAGTTCTTC. Protein product: CASSVVGLAGGNEQFF.

The V and J genes are TRBV7-2 and TRBJ1-2, with 10 bases aligning to TRBD1. The junction had 6 bases not matched to a gene; V was cut back by 4 bases and J by 4 bases. The CDR3 runs 15 residues. The germline V gene has CDR1 SGHTA and CDR2 FQGNSA. Here the CDR3 DNA reads TGTGCCAGCAGCTCGACAGGGGGCATAGTCTATGGCTACACCTTC. As protein: CASSSTGGIVYGYTF.

The chain employs TRBV21-1 and TRBJ2-1; the D call TRBD1 from the table was never checked on the DNA. TRBV21-1 is listed as a pseudogene. The CDR3 is made up of 17 amino acids. The CDR3 reads CASSPGRPGQGARAQFF. CDR3 in DNA: TGTGCCAGCAGCCCGGGTCGACCGGGACAGGGGGCGCGGGCGCAGTTCTTC.

The gene calls are TRBV27 and TRBJ2-3; 9 bases match TRBD2. Germline V CDR1 and CDR2: MNHEY, SMNVEV (reference sequence). V was pared by 4 bases and J by 5 bases, with 7 bases of the junction left unmatched. The CDR3 is 15 amino acids. CDR3 in DNA: TGTGCCAGCAGTTCTGGCGGGAGGGCCCGAGATACGCAGTATTTT. This codes for CASSSGGRARDTQYF.

This clone was found once. The CDR3 sequence is CASSSFSGTGFQETQYF. In DNA form, the CDR3 reads TGTGCCAGCAGTTCTTTCTCCGGGACAGGGTTCCAAGAGACCCAGTACTTC. This chain uses TRBV27 with TRBJ2-5; 9 bases map to TRBD1. The CDR3 has 17 residues. After removal of 4 bases from V and 1 base from J, the junction contained 10 bases not matched to a gene. The V gene's germline CDR1 is MNHEY and CDR2 SMNVEV (reference sequence).

This chain connects TRBV6-5 to TRBJ2-3, with 9 bases lining up with TRBD2. Germline CDR1 MNHEY, CDR2 SVGAGI. The trim removed 2 bases at V and 4 bases at J, leaving 7 bases unmatched. CDR3 length: 16 amino acids. Here the CDR3 reads CASSYNGAGGADTQYF. The CDR3 DNA reads as TGTGCCAGCAGTTACAACGGAGCGGGAGGCGCAGATACGCAGTATTTT.

This clone has only a few counts. J is TRBJ2-7 and V is TRBV6-5, with D perhaps TRBD1 (6 bases). Between the trimmed V and J ends, which lost 2 bases and 0 bases, there was a span of 8 bases. The length of the CDR3 is 14 residues. Per the germline V gene, CDR1 is MNHEY and CDR2 is SVGAGI. CDR3 DNA: TGTGCCAGCAGTTACAAGGACAGCTCCTACGAGCAGTACTTC. Residues: CASSYKDSSYEQYF.

CDR3 coding DNA: TGTGCCACCTCCGGGACAGCCGAGCAGTACTTC. Translated: CATSGTAEQYF. The chain uses TRBV19 and TRBJ2-5; 7 bases agree with TRBD1. The J call is in doubt because the DNA end fits TRBJ2-7 better. Germline CDR1 is LNHDA and CDR2 is SQIVND (reference sequence). This CDR3 has 11 amino acids.

The chain joins TRBV6-5 to TRBJ2-7; TRBD1 matches at 12 bases. V shed 2 bases, J shed 6 bases, and the junction held 5 bases outside the gene matches. The CDR3 covers 15 residues. Germline V gene sequence: CDR1 MNHEY, CDR2 SVGAGI. The CDR3 nucleotides are TGTGCCAGCAGTTACGGGACAGGGGGCTTTGGCGAGCAGTACTTC. Translation: CASSYGTGGFGEQYF.

The chain joins TRBV12-5 to TRBJ1-2; 8 positions match TRBD1. CDR3 length: 17 amino acids. The J segment lost 0 bases and the V segment lost 5 bases, leaving 11 bases of the junction unmatched. Per the germline V gene, CDR1 is LGHNT and CDR2 is FRNRAP. CDR3 sequence: CASGQDRGRPSNYGYTF. CDR3 DNA sequence: TGTGCTAGTGGTCAAGACAGGGGCAGACCGTCTAACTATGGCTACACCTTC. The whole variable domain, remainder taken from reference TRBV12-5 and TRBJ1-2, is DARVTQTPRHKVTEMGQEVTMRCQPILGHNTVFWYRQTMMQGLELLAYFRNRAPLDDSGMPKDRFSAEMPDATLATLKIQPSEPRDSAVYFCASGQDRGRPSNYGYTFGSGTRLTVV.

The chain joins TRBV5-4 to TRBJ2-7; D unresolved. Germline-derived CDR1 and CDR2 are SGHNT and YYREEE (reference sequence). The CDR3 length is 14 residues. V lost 2 bases and J lost 3, with 12 bases in between. The CDR3 DNA is TGTGCCAGCAGCTTTAGTAGCACGGGCTACGAGCAGTACTTC. Protein: CASSFSSTGYEQYF. Based on the CDR3 plus reference TRBV5-4 and TRBJ2-7, the full variable domain is ETGVTQSPTHLIKTRGQQVTLRCSSQSGHNTVSWYQQALGQGPQFIFQYYREEENGRGNFPPRFSGLQFPNYSSELNVNALELDDSALYLCASSFSSTGYEQYFGPGTRLTVT.

This sequence joins TRBV6-5 and TRBJ2-5; TRBD1 matches at 7 bases. The length of the CDR3 is 15 residues. Germline V gene data show CDR1 as MNHEY and CDR2 as SVGAGI. Trimming cost V 5 bases and J 1 base; bases outside gene matches: 7. The CDR3 protein is CASSRIGTAQETQYF. CDR3 coding DNA: TGTGCCAGCAGTCGAATCGGGACAGCCCAAGAGACCCAGTACTTC.

The chain links TRBV4-3 to TRBJ2-3, with D tentatively TRBD2 (6 bases). Germline CDR1 and CDR2: LGHNA and YSLEER. Trimming left V 0 bases short and J 6 bases short, with 25 bases between. This CDR3 region has 19 residues. CDR3 DNA sequence: TGCGCCAGCAGCCAAGAAATGCATTGGAGTAGCGGAGGTCTGGATACGCAGTATTTT. Protein product: CASSQEMHWSSGGLDTQYF.

The chain recombines TRBV11-3 with TRBJ2-1; tentative D call: TRBD2 (5 bases). Trimming removed 5 bases from V and 1 base from J, with 15 bases in between. Germline CDR1 reads SGHNT; CDR2 reads YENEEA. The CDR3 is 16 amino acids. CDR3 nucleotides: TGTGCCAGCAGCAGCAGTTTAGCGCTGTCCTACAATGAGCAGTTCTTC. Its protein is CASSSSLALSYNEQFF. Supplemented by reference TRBV11-3 and TRBJ2-1, the full variable domain reads EAGVVQSPRYKIIEKKQPVAFWCNPISGHNTLYWYLQNLGQGPELLIRYENEEAVDDSQLPKDRFSAERLKGVDSTLKIQPAELGDSAVYLCASSSSLALSYNEQFFGPGTRLTVL.

The rearrangement uses TRBV11-2 and TRBJ2-1, with a possible D match to TRBD2 (6 bases). V was shortened by 4 bases and J by 4 bases, with 14 bases between the two germline ends. Germline V lookup: CDR1 SGHAT, CDR2 FQNNGV. The CDR3 runs to 15 residues. CDR3 nucleotides: TGTGCCAGCAGCTCGCGTTCTAGCGCGTACAATGAGCAGTTCTTC. Its translation is CASSSRSSAYNEQFF.

The V and J genes are TRBV5-1 and TRBJ2-5; tentative D call: TRBD2 (5 bases). Trimming pared 1 base from V and 1 base from J, leaving 8 bases between. CDR3 size: 14 residues. Germline CDR1 and CDR2: SGHRS and YFSETQ. In DNA, the CDR3 is TGCGCCAGCAGCTTGCTAGGAGGCCAAGAGACCCAGTACTTC. Its translation: CASSLLGGQETQYF.

The J gene is TRBJ1-4, the V gene TRBV7-9; D not certain. The CDR3 extends over 15 amino acids. V lost 1 base, J lost 8 bases, and 14 bases lay in between. Germline lookup yields CDR1 SEHNR and CDR2 FQNEAQ (reference sequence). The CDR3: CASSLEAGVWEKLFF. The CDR3, as DNA: TGTGCCAGCAGCTTAGAGGCCGGGGTTTGGGAAAAACTGTTTTTT.

This clone was recorded only once. The chain's CDR3 is CASSPRGRQGDDGELFF. In DNA form, the CDR3 reads TGTGCCAGCAGCCCAAGGGGGCGGCAGGGTGACGACGGGGAGCTGTTTTTT. The chain employs TRBV7-9 and TRBJ2-2; 7 bases fit TRBD1. The V gene end was trimmed by 5 bases and the J gene end by 7 bases; junction bases not matched to a gene: 16. Germline CDR1 and CDR2: SEHNR and FQNEAQ (reference sequence). This CDR3 comprises 17 residues. The full variable domain, its missing parts supplied by reference TRBV7-9 and TRBJ2-2, is DTGVSQNPRHKITKRGQNVTFRCDPISEHNRLYWYRQTLGQGPEFLTYFQNEAQLEKSRLLSDRFSAERPKGSFSTLEIQRTEQGDSAMYLCASSPRGRQGDDGELFFGEGSRLTVL.

V and J are TRBV19 and TRBJ2-2; 7 nucleotides line up with TRBD1. Germline assignment: CDR1 LNHDA and CDR2 SQIVND (reference sequence). CDR3 length: 14 residues. V shed 10 bases, J shed 2 bases, and the junction held 7 bases outside the gene matches. The CDR3 loop is CATLDRVNTGELFF. The CDR3 DNA reads as TGTGCCACCCTAGACAGGGTCAACACCGGGGAGCTGTTTTTT.

The rearrangement joins TRBV6-4 to TRBJ2-3; D possibly corresponds to TRBD1 (5 bases). Trimming pared 6 bases from V and 0 bases from J, leaving 7 bases between. This CDR3 spans 13 amino acids. The germline gives CDR1 MRHNA, CDR2 SNTAGT. CDR3 loop: CASSRQSTDTQYF. In nucleotides, the CDR3 is TGTGCCAGCAGCAGACAGAGCACAGATACGCAGTATTTT.

The chain links TRBV9 to TRBJ1-1, with 7 bases aligning to TRBD1. The CDR3 has 14 amino acids. CDR1 and CDR2 from the germline V gene are SGDLS and YYNGEE. V gave up 3 bases and J gave up 1 base; unmatched junction bases: 3. The CDR3 loop reads CASSAGTENTEAFF. In DNA form, the CDR3 reads TGTGCCAGCAGCGCGGGGACAGAGAACACTGAAGCTTTCTTT.